These T cell receptor beta chains were read from a single sample in a study of shared clonotypes between healthy human individuals. Here immunoSEQ multiplex PCR was the method, and the copy in TCRdb shows in-frame clones only, minus some. In the table there are more than 2 million clones, approximately 96% of which are singletons. Sequencing was done on a sample of naive CD4+ T cells sorted from blood. The receptor set was obtained from a man between 18 and 29 years old in good health. CDR3s include the opening cysteine and the closing phenylalanine or tryptophan. A D gene is named only where the DNA matches it firmly. Expanded clones get a size class; other rows say once, few or many, or leave the size out.

v_gene	d_gene	abundance	j_gene	CDR3nt	CDR3aa
TRBV4-2	TRBD2	.	TRBJ2-1	TGTGCCAGCAGCCCAACTAGCGGGAGTTACAATGAGCAGTTCTTC	CASSPTSGSYNEQFF
TRBV19	TRBD1	.	TRBJ1-2	TGTGCCAGTAGTATAGACGCCGTTTGGACAGGAGGCTACACCTTC	CASSIDAVWTGGYTF
TRBV11-3	TRBD1	.	TRBJ1-1	TGTGCCAGCAGCCCCGGGCCCAGGGGGGGCACTGAAGCTTTCTTT	CASSPGPRGGTEAFF
TRBV13	TRBD2	.	TRBJ2-3	TGTGCCAGCAGCTTAAGACTAGCGGGGGCTAGCACAGATACGCAGTATTTT	CASSLRLAGASTDTQYF
TRBV7-9	.	.	TRBJ2-3	TGTGCCAGCAGCTTAGGTCCCTCAGATACGCAGTATTTT	CASSLGPSDTQYF
TRBV6-6	TRBD1	once	TRBJ1-1	TGTGCCAGCAGTGGGACAGGGACTATAAACACTGAAGCTTTCTTT	CASSGTGTINTEAFF
TRBV5-1	.	.	TRBJ2-7	TGCGCCAGCAGCTTAGGCCCCGCCTCCTACGAGCAGTACTTC	CASSLGPASYEQYF
TRBV28	.	.	TRBJ2-3	TGTGCCAGCAGTTTATCCCCGGGCCTTAGCACAGATACGCAGTATTTT	CASSLSPGLSTDTQYF
TRBV6-1	.	.	TRBJ1-1	TGTGCCAGCAGCGCCCTCGGAAACACTGAAGCTTTCTTT	CASSALGNTEAFF
TRBV11-3	.	.	TRBJ2-5	TGTGCCAGCAGTTCACAGGGACCTCGCCAAGAGACCCAGTACTTC	CASSSQGPRQETQYF
TRBV2	TRBD2	.	TRBJ2-7	TGTGCCAGCAGTAAATCCGAACTTAGCGGGAGGGAGTACGAGCAGTACTTC	CASSKSELSGREYEQYF
TRBV5-1	TRBD2	.	TRBJ2-3	TGCGCCAGCAGCTTTAGCGGGGGTGGAGATACGCAGTATTTT	CASSFSGGGDTQYF
TRBV18	.	.	TRBJ1-6	TGTGCCAGCTCACCAATGGACGGAGATTCACCCCTCCACTTT	CASSPMDGDSPLHF
TRBV6-5	.	once	TRBJ2-3	TGTGCCAGCAGGTCCGTGGGGACAGATACGCAGTATTTT	CASRSVGTDTQYF
TRBV6-1	.	once	TRBJ2-3	TGTGCCAGCAGTGCAGCTAGCGCAGATACGCAGTATTTT	CASSAASADTQYF
TRBV6-1	.	.	TRBJ2-4	TGTGCCAGCAGTGTAGTATACATTCAGTACTTC	CASSVVYIQYF
TRBV18	.	.	TRBJ2-2	TGTGCCAGCTCACCCCCCGGGGTGGGAAACACCGGGGAGCTGTTTTTT	CASSPPGVGNTGELFF
TRBV28	TRBD1	.	TRBJ1-5	TGTGCCAGCAGTTCGGGACAGGGGACTCAGCCCCAGCATTTT	CASSSGQGTQPQHF
TRBV5-1	TRBD2	.	TRBJ2-3	TGCGCCAGCAGCTTGTTGCGGGGGGGCACAGATACGCAGTATTTT	CASSLLRGGTDTQYF
TRBV10-3	.	.	TRBJ2-7	TGTGCCACCTCGTTGGATCGTGGCTCCTACGAGCAGTACTTC	CATSLDRGSYEQYF
TRBV10-3	TRBD2	.	TRBJ2-1	TGTGCCATCAATCAGGGTAGCGGGAGATTCGATGAGCAGTTCTTC	CAINQGSGRFDEQFF
TRBV6-5	TRBD1	.	TRBJ1-1	TGTGCCAGCACCAAAACACAGGGGAGCGCTGAAGCTTTCTTT	CASTKTQGSAEAFF
TRBV18	.	.	TRBJ1-1	TGTGCCAGCTCACCCGGGACGGTGATGAACACTGAAGCTTTCTTT	CASSPGTVMNTEAFF
TRBV2	.	.	TRBJ2-7	TGTGCCAGCAGGTTGAGCGGTACCAGCTCCTACGAGCAGTACTTC	CASRLSGTSSYEQYF
TRBV15	.	.	TRBJ2-3	TGTGCCACCTCGGGCAGGGCCACAGATACGCAGTATTTT	CATSGRATDTQYF
TRBV13	TRBD1	.	TRBJ2-1	TGTGCCAGCAGCGACAGGGAACCAGGGTTCTACAATGAGCAGTTCTTC	CASSDREPGFYNEQFF
TRBV29-1	TRBD2	.	TRBJ2-3	TGCAGCGTTGGAGTTCTAGCGGGAGTGGTAGATACGCAGTATTTT	CSVGVLAGVVDTQYF
TRBV18	.	.	TRBJ2-2	TGTGCCAGCTCACCACGCGCCGGGGAGCTGTTTTTT	CASSPRAGELFF
TRBV4-3	TRBD2	.	TRBJ2-1	TGCGCCAGCAGCCTGGGACTAGCGCTGCACAATGAGCAGTTCTTC	CASSLGLALHNEQFF
TRBV6-1	.	.	TRBJ2-4	TGTGCCAGCAGTGGTGATGATGGTGGATTAGCCAAAAACATTCAGTACTTC	CASSGDDGGLAKNIQYF
TRBV7-3	TRBD2	.	TRBJ2-3	TGTGCCAGCAGCCCCTTTGGCGGGGGGGCCCCAGATACGCAGTATTTT	CASSPFGGGAPDTQYF
TRBV11-2	TRBD2	.	TRBJ2-1	TGTGCCAGCACCCGCGGGGCTAGCGGGGGGCTCTGGAATGAGCAGTTCTTC	CASTRGASGGLWNEQFF
TRBV6-5	TRBD2	.	TRBJ2-2	TGTGCCAGCAGTTCCGGGACTAGAGTCCCCGGGGAGCTGTTTTTT	CASSSGTRVPGELFF
TRBV5-1	.	.	TRBJ2-7	TGCGTCTCTATCGGGGGAGACGAGCAGTACTTC	CVSIGGDEQYF
TRBV14	.	.	TRBJ2-5	TGTGCCAGCAGCCAACGGCAGACCCAGTACTTC	CASSQRQTQYF
TRBV5-1	TRBD2	.	TRBJ2-5	TGCGCCAGCAGCTTGGGGCTAGCGGGGGAGACCCAGTACTTC	CASSLGLAGETQYF
TRBV7-2	.	once	TRBJ2-7	TGTGCCAGCAGCTTAACCGGGAACTCCTACGAGCAGTACTTC	CASSLTGNSYEQYF
TRBV27	TRBD1	.	TRBJ1-3	TGTGCCAGCAGTCGTCGACAGGGTGGAAACACCATATATTTT	CASSRRQGGNTIYF
TRBV27	.	.	TRBJ2-2	TGTGCCAGCAGTTTAAGAGGTGGCACCGGGGAGCTGTTTTTT	CASSLRGGTGELFF
TRBV27	.	.	TRBJ2-6	TGTGCCAGCAGTGCCAGACAGACCTCTGGGGCCAACGTCCTGACTTTC	CASSARQTSGANVLTF
TRBV6-8	TRBD1	once	TRBJ1-4	TGTGCCAGCAGGGGAGGACAGGGGCCTGAAAAACTGTTTTTT	CASRGGQGPEKLFF
TRBV7-9	TRBD1	.	TRBJ2-2	TGTGCCCGGACAGGGGGCTTCGGGGAGCTGTTTTTT	CARTGGFGELFF
TRBV11-1	.	.	TRBJ2-1	TGTGCCAGCAGCAGTGACGCTAGGGGGGGAGGTGTCTCCTACAATGAGCAGTTCTTC	CASSSDARGGGVSYNEQFF
TRBV7-2	.	.	TRBJ2-1	TGTGCCAGCAGCAACGGACAGCCCTCCTACAATGAGCAGTTCTTC	CASSNGQPSYNEQFF
TRBV6-5	.	once	TRBJ1-1	TGTGCCAGCAGCCCCCTGACAGTACTTCGTGGTCAAGCTTTCTTT	CASSPLTVLRGQAFF
TRBV2	TRBD2	.	TRBJ2-7	TGTGCCAACGGGGGGGTCCCCTACGAGCAGTACTTC	CANGGVPYEQYF
TRBV7-9	.	.	TRBJ1-4	TGTGCCAGCAGCTTAGTAGGACGGGCTAATGAAAAACTGTTTTTT	CASSLVGRANEKLFF
TRBV2	TRBD1	.	TRBJ1-1	TGTGCCAGCAACTGGACAGGCCTTGGAACTGAAGCTTTCTTT	CASNWTGLGTEAFF
TRBV25-1	.	.	TRBJ2-7	TGTGCCAGCTCTATCGAGGGGGTAGCCAGGTACGAGCAGTACTTC	CASSIEGVARYEQYF
TRBV28	.	.	TRBJ1-5	TGTGCCAGCAGGACTCCCGGGACATATAGCAATCAGCCCCAGCATTTT	CASRTPGTYSNQPQHF
TRBV9	.	.	TRBJ1-1	TGTGCCAGCAGCCCCATGGGCGTGGGGAACACTGAAGCTTTCTTT	CASSPMGVGNTEAFF